This TCR beta chain appears in the sequencing data of a study of CXCR3-negative and CXCR3-positive naive CD8 T cells. Considering frequency, this clonotype is medium-sized. What it binds is not known. In germline, CDR1 is MRHNA, CDR2 SNTAGT. The CDR3 loop spans 14 amino acids. The study's findings and limits: Diversity proved comparably high across both naive subsets and much lower in memory CD8+ cells.

The authors made the TRB cDNA libraries by 5' RACE using UMI labels. TCRdb re-analyzed the 5' RACE reads; it lists each CDR3 protein once, without DNA. Its table lists tens of thousands of distinct CDR3 sequences. The sample consisted of memory CD8+ T cells from blood. V usage is TRBV6-4 and J usage is TRBJ2-1; TCRdb picks TRBD2, but there is no DNA to check that call. This sequence was found in a human donor in good health. Some clones in this sample may be carry-over from other donors' samples. The CDR3 spells CASSVSSEYNEQFF.